The rows below give T cell receptor beta chains drawn from one sample of a study of cytomegalovirus exposure and HLA in healthy donors. Clones were sequenced by immunoSEQ multiplex PCR, and TCRdb holds only the in-frame ones, with some missing. The sample shows around 300,000 clones, roughly 89% of them seen only once. Sequenced input: PBMCs. These TCRs come from a woman aged 18-29 years in good health and CMV-seronegative. CDR3s include the opening cysteine and the closing phenylalanine or tryptophan. Fields, in order: clone size, J gene, D gene, V gene, CDR3 DNA, CDR3 protein. D genes are given only for firm matches. Clone size is stated in some rows and not others, as once, few, many or a class when expanded.

>NA|TRBJ2-5|TRBD2|TRBV11-1
TGTGCCAGCAGCTTTCGACTAGCGGGGGGGACGGAGACCCAGTACTTC
CASSFRLAGGTETQYF
>NA|TRBJ2-7|NA|TRBV1
TGCACCAGCAGCCGGGACAGGTCCTACGAGCAGTACTTC
CTSSRDRSYEQYF
>NA|TRBJ1-1|NA|TRBV6-5
TGTGCCTCCAGGACTGGGGGCTACACTGAAGCTTTCTTT
CASRTGGYTEAFF
>NA|TRBJ2-1|NA|TRBV7-6
TGTGCCAGCAGCTTAGGTCCCGGGACTTCGTTGGAGGAGCAGTTCTTC
CASSLGPGTSLEEQFF
>NA|TRBJ2-2|NA|TRBV15
TGTGCCACCAGCAGAGAACCCAAAGGGGCGAACACCGGGGAGCTGTTTTTT
CATSREPKGANTGELFF
>few|TRBJ2-2|NA|TRBV29-1
TGCAGCGTTGAAGAAGGCGGGAACACCGGGGAGCTGTTTTTT
CSVEEGGNTGELFF
>NA|TRBJ2-7|TRBD2|TRBV19
TGTGCCAGTAGTATGGTTAGCGGGGAAGACGAGCAGTACTTC
CASSMVSGEDEQYF
>NA|TRBJ2-7|TRBD1|TRBV5-1
TGCGCCAGCAGCTTGGACCCCGGGACAGCCGGATACGAGCAGTACTTC
CASSLDPGTAGYEQYF
>NA|TRBJ2-2|NA|TRBV5-5
TGTGCCAGCAGCTTGGTCCCCAGGTCTAACACCGGGGAGCTGTTTTTT
CASSLVPRSNTGELFF
>NA|TRBJ2-5|TRBD1|TRBV6-5
TGTGCCAGCAGTTATCACGAGACAGGGCGGTCAGAGACCCAGTACTTC
CASSYHETGRSETQYF
>once|TRBJ1-4|NA|TRBV9
TGTGCCAGCAGCGTAGACCGGGATGAAAAACTGTTTTTT
CASSVDRDEKLFF
>NA|TRBJ1-5|NA|TRBV7-9
TGTGCCAGCAGCCTCCGCAGATTTAAGCCCCAGCATTTT
CASSLRRFKPQHF
>NA|TRBJ1-6|NA|TRBV2
TGTGCCAGCAGTGGGCAACCATATAATTCACCCCTCCACTTT
CASSGQPYNSPLHF
>NA|TRBJ1-4|NA|TRBV15
TGTGCCACCAGCTCTAACCCCGGACTGAATGAAAAACTGTTTTTT
CATSSNPGLNEKLFF
>NA|TRBJ2-7|NA|TRBV9
TGTGCCAGCAGCTCGGATGGGGGGGCCCAGGAGCAGTACTTC
CASSSDGGAQEQYF
>NA|TRBJ1-3|NA|TRBV6-1
TGTGCCAGCAACCCACAGGGATCAGGAAACACCATATATTTT
CASNPQGSGNTIYF
>NA|TRBJ2-7|TRBD2|TRBV6-5
TGTGCCAGCAGTTATTTAAGCGGGGGGACTGTTGGCGAGCAGTACTTC
CASSYLSGGTVGEQYF
>few|TRBJ1-1|NA|TRBV29-1
TGCAGCGTTCAAGGACAGAACACTGAAGCTTTCTTT
CSVQGQNTEAFF
>once|TRBJ2-7|NA|TRBV23-1
TGCGCCAGCAGTCAATCGGGAGGAACCCGCTGGGAGCAGTACTTC
CASSQSGGTRWEQYF
>NA|TRBJ1-2|NA|TRBV7-8
TGTGCCAGCAGCTTAGTCGCCCCCCAGATTAACTATGGCTACACCTTC
CASSLVAPQINYGYTF
>NA|TRBJ2-3|TRBD2|TRBV7-9
TGTGCCAGCAGCTTTGGGACTAGCGGGGGGGCCGGGGATACGCAGTATTTT
CASSFGTSGGAGDTQYF
>NA|TRBJ1-1|NA|TRBV30
TGTGCCTGGGACTATGGGATGAACACTGAAGCTTTCTTT
CAWDYGMNTEAFF
>NA|TRBJ2-1|NA|TRBV5-1
TGCGCCAGCAGCTTGGGACGGGGGACCGACAATGAGCAGTTCTTC
CASSLGRGTDNEQFF
>NA|TRBJ1-2|NA|TRBV6-6
TGTGCCAGCAGTTCTCCGGACAGCGACTATGGCTACACCTTC
CASSSPDSDYGYTF
>NA|TRBJ2-1|TRBD2|TRBV5-1
TGCGCCAGCAGCTTAGGACTAGCTTCCTACAATGAGCAGTTCTTC
CASSLGLASYNEQFF
>once|TRBJ2-7|TRBD1|TRBV19
TGTGCCAGTAGTACGGCGGACAGGGCCTCCTACGAGCAGTACTTC
CASSTADRASYEQYF
>NA|TRBJ2-1|TRBD1|TRBV28
TGTGCCAGCACCTCTTCCCCGGGACAGGGAGCCAACAATGAGCAGTTCTTC
CASTSSPGQGANNEQFF
>once|TRBJ1-2|NA|TRBV5-1
TGCGCCAGCAGCCAAATCCAGGGTTCTGGCTACACCTTC
CASSQIQGSGYTF
>once|TRBJ1-3|TRBD1|TRBV29-1
TGCAGCGTTCGCCGGACAGGGGCTGGAAACACCATATATTTT
CSVRRTGAGNTIYF
>NA|TRBJ2-7|NA|TRBV29-1
TGCAGCGTTGTCGGCGGTCTTGCCTACGAGCAGTACTTC
CSVVGGLAYEQYF
>NA|TRBJ1-1|NA|TRBV7-9
TGTTCCAGCAGCCCAGTGGGAGGAGGGCTCTTT
CSSSPVGGGLF
>once|TRBJ1-3|NA|TRBV9
TGTGCCAGCAGCCCCAGGGTTTCTTCTGGAAACACCATATATTTT
CASSPRVSSGNTIYF
>few|TRBJ1-2|TRBD1|TRBV2
TGTGCCAGCAGTCCCCGACAGGGCGGCTATGGCTACACCTTC
CASSPRQGGYGYTF
>once|TRBJ2-4|TRBD2|TRBV6-5
TGTGCCAGCAGAGTAGGACGGGAGGGCGTTCAGTACTTC
CASRVGREGVQYF
>once|TRBJ2-5|TRBD2|TRBV28
TGTGCCAGCAGTTTGCAGGGACTAGCGGGGGGGCCATCGGGCCAAGAGACCCAGTACTTC
CASSLQGLAGGPSGQETQYF
>NA|TRBJ1-2|NA|TRBV7-9
TGTGCCAGCAGCTTGTCAGTTCCTAACTATGGCTACACCTTC
CASSLSVPNYGYTF
>once|TRBJ2-1|TRBD2|TRBV11-3
TGTGCCAGCAGCTCGGGACTAGCGGATGAGCAGTTCTTC
CASSSGLADEQFF
>NA|TRBJ2-1|TRBD1|TRBV25-1
TGTGCCAGCAGTGAATCCCGGACAGGGGGCTACTACAATGAGCAGTTCTTC
CASSESRTGGYYNEQFF
>few|TRBJ1-6|NA|TRBV6-5
TGTGCCAGCAGTTCCCCTGGTGCAGTCTTCTCACCCCTCCACTTT
CASSSPGAVFSPLHF
>NA|TRBJ1-2|NA|TRBV29-1
TGCAGCGTTGAAAACAGGGTTGACTATGGCTACACCTTC
CSVENRVDYGYTF
>NA|TRBJ1-1|TRBD1|TRBV30
TGTGCCTGGAGTGTGGACAGGGAAGCTTTCTTT
CAWSVDREAFF
>NA|TRBJ1-6|NA|TRBV6-6
TGTGCCAGCCTACACCTTTCGGGTTCACCCCTCCACTTT
CASLHLSGSPLHF